A selection of T cell receptor beta chains follows, all from one sample in a study of blood T cell repertoires in COVID-19. The repertoire was sequenced with immunoSEQ multiplex PCR; TCRdb's copy has only in-frame clones and lacks some. The table lists about 410,000 clones, 80% to 90% of them singletons. The material sequenced was peripheral blood. The receptors were gathered from a young woman with active or convalescent COVID-19. Both conserved end residues are part of each CDR3. A D gene is named only where the DNA matches it firmly. Clone size is given for some rows only: seen once, a few or many times, or a class if the clone is expanded.

D gene	clone size	V gene	J gene	CDR3 DNA	CDR3 protein
TRBD2	-	TRBV6-6	TRBJ2-7	TGTGCCAGCAGTCAACCAAGGAGTGGGGGAGAAAGGAGGGAGGGTTCTACCTACGAGCAGTACTTC	CASSQPRSGGERREGSTYEQYF
TRBD1	-	TRBV5-1	TRBJ2-3	TGCGCCAGCAGCTCCCTGACGACAGGGGGCAAGACAGATACGCAGTATTTT	CASSSLTTGGKTDTQYF
-	-	TRBV18	TRBJ2-5	TGTGCCAGCTCACCTTTCAGCGATCAAGAGACCCAGTACTTC	CASSPFSDQETQYF
TRBD2	-	TRBV7-9	TRBJ2-1	TGTGCCAGCTGCACTAGCGCAGCCCCAGAGCAGTTCTTC	CASCTSAAPEQFF
-	-	TRBV6-5	TRBJ2-3	TGTGCCAGCAGCCCCGGGACTCGCACAGATACGCAGTATTTT	CASSPGTRTDTQYF
-	-	TRBV11-2	TRBJ1-2	TGTGCCAGCAGCCCACTATCTTGGGGGCCTGGCTACACCTTC	CASSPLSWGPGYTF
TRBD2	-	TRBV5-1	TRBJ2-7	TGCGCCAGCAGCGGGGGACTAGCGGGATCTGGCCCTGAGAACGAGCAGTACTTC	CASSGGLAGSGPENEQYF
-	-	TRBV6-2/TRBV6-3	TRBJ1-1	TGTGCCAGCAGTTACGTCGGGGAATGGAACACTGAAGCTTTCTTT	CASSYVGEWNTEAFF
TRBD1	few	TRBV5-8	TRBJ1-4	TGTGCCAGCAGCTACTTCGGACAGGGTTTCGAAAAACTGTTTTTT	CASSYFGQGFEKLFF
-	-	TRBV6-5	TRBJ2-7	TGTGCCAGCAGTTACTCTAACTTGGAGTACTTC	CASSYSNLEYF
TRBD1	few	TRBV27	TRBJ2-7	TGTGCCAGCAGTTCCGGGACAGGGGGCCACGAGCAGTACTTC	CASSSGTGGHEQYF
TRBD2	-	TRBV14	TRBJ2-5	TGTGCCAGCAGCCAACTTGCGGGGGTCCAAGAGACCCAGTACTTC	CASSQLAGVQETQYF
TRBD2	-	TRBV5-1	TRBJ2-1	TGCGCCAGCGAACGCACGACTAGCGGGGGAAGCAATGAGCAGTTCTTC	CASERTTSGGSNEQFF
-	-	TRBV19	TRBJ1-3	TGTGCCAGTTCCAGGGTAAACACCATATATTTT	CASSRVNTIYF
TRBD2	-	TRBV5-4	TRBJ2-7	TGTGCCAGCAGCTTGGTTAGCGGGGGGGCGGGCGAGCAGTACTTC	CASSLVSGGAGEQYF
-	few	TRBV6-5	TRBJ1-2	TGTGCCAGCAGTTACGACAGTAACTATGGCTACACCTTC	CASSYDSNYGYTF
TRBD1	-	TRBV7-9	TRBJ1-6	TGTGCCAGCAGCTCATCGACAGGGAATAATTCACCCCTCCACTTT	CASSSSTGNNSPLHF
-	-	TRBV19	TRBJ1-2	TGTGCCAGTAAAAGGGGCGACAGCCAACCCTATGGCTACACCTTC	CASKRGDSQPYGYTF
TRBD1	-	TRBV5-1	TRBJ2-5	TGCGCCAGCAGCTTGGGGACAGGGACACGAGAGACCCAGTACTTC	CASSLGTGTRETQYF
-	-	TRBV19	TRBJ1-3	TGTGCCAGTAAGCTGGTCAACTCTGGAAACACCATATATTTT	CASKLVNSGNTIYF
-	-	TRBV4-1	TRBJ1-5	TGCGCCAGCAGCCAAGATTCGGGGTTTAGGACCCAGCATTTT	CASSQDSGFRTQHF
TRBD1	-	TRBV27	TRBJ1-4	TGTGCCAGCACCAAAACCTCACCGGCAGGGGGTTGGGAAAAACTGTTTTTT	CASTKTSPAGGWEKLFF
TRBD1	-	TRBV24-1	TRBJ2-3	TGTGCCACCAGTGATTTGGGGACAGGAAAGGATACGCAGTATTTT	CATSDLGTGKDTQYF
-	-	TRBV14	TRBJ1-1	TGTGCCAGCAGCCAAGATCAGAGAAGGGGAACGAGCACTGAAGCTTTCTTT	CASSQDQRRGTSTEAFF
-	-	TRBV20-1	TRBJ1-5	TGCAGTGCTAGCGTCAATCAGCCCCAGCATTTT	CSASVNQPQHF